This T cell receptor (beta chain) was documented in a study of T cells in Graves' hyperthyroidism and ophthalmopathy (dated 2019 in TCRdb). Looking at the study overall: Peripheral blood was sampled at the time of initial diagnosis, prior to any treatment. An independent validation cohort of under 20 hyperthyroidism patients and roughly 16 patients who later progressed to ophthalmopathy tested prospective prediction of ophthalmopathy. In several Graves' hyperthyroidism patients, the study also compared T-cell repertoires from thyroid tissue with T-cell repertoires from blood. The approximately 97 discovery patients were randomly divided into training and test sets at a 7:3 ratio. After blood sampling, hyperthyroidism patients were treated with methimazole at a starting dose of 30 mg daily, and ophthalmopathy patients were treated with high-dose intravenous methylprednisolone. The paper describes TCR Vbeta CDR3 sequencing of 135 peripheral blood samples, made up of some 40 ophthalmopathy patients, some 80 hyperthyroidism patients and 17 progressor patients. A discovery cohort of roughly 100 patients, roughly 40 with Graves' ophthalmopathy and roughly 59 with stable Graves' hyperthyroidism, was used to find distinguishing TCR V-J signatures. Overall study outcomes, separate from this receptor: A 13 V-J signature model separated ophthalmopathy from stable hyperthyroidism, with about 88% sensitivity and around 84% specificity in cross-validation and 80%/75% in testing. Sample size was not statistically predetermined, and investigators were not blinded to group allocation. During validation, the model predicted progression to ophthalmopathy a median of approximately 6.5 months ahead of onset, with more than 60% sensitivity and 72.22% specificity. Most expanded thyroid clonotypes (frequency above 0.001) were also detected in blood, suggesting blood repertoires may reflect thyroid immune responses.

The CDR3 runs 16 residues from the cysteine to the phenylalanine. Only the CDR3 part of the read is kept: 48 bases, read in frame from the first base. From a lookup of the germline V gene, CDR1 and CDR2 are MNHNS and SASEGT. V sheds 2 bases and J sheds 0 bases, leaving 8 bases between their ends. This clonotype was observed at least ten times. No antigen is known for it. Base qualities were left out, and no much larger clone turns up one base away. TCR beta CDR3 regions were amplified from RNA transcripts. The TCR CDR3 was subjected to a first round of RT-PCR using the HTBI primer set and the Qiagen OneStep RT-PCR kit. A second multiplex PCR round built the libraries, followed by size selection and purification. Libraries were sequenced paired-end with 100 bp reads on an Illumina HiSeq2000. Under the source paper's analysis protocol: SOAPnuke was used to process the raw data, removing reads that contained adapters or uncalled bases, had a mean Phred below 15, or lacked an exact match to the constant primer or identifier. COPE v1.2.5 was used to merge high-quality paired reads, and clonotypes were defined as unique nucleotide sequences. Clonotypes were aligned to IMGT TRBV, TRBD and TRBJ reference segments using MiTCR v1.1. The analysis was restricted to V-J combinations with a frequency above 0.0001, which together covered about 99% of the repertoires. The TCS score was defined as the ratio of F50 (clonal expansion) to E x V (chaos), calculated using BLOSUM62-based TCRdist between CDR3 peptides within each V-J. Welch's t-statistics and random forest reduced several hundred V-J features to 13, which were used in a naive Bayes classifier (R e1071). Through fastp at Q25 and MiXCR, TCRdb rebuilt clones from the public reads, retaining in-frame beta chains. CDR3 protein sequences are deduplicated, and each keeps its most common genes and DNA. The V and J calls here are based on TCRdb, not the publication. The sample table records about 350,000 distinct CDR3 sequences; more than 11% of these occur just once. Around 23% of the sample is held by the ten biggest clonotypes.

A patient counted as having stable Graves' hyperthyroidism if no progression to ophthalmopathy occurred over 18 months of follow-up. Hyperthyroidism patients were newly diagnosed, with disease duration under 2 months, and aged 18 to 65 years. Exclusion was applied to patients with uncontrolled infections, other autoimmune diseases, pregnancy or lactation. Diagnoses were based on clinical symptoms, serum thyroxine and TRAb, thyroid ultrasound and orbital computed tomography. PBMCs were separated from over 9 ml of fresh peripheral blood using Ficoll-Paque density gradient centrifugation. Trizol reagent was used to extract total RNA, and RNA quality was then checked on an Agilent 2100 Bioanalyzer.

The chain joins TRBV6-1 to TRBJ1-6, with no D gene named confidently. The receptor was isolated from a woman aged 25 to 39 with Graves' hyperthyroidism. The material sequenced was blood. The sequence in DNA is TGTGCCAGCAGTGAACGGTGGCCCTCCTATAATTCACCCCTCCACTTT. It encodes CASSERWPSYNSPLHF.